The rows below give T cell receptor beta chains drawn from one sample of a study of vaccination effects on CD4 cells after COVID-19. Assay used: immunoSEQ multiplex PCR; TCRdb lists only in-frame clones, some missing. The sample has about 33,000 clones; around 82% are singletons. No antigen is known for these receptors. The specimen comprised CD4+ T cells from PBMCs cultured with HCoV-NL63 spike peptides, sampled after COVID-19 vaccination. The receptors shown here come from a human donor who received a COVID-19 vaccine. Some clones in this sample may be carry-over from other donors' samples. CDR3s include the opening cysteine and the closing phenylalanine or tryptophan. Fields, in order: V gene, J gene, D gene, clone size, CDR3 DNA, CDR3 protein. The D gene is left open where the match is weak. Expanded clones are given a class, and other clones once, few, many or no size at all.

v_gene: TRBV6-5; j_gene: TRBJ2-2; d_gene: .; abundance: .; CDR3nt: TGTGCCAGCACTTCCAGGGCGAACACCGGGGAGCTGTTTTTT; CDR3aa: CASTSRANTGELFF
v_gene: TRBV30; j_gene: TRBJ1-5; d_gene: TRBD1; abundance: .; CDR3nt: TGTGCCTGGGGACAGGGTAAGGGCCAGCCCCAGCATTTT; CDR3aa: CAWGQGKGQPQHF
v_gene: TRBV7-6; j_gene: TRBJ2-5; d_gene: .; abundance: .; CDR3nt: TGTGCCAGCAGCTTAGGCTTCAGGGGTCGGGAGACCCAGTACTTC; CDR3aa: CASSLGFRGRETQYF
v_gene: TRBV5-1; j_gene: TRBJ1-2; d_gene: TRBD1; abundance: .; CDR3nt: TGCGCCAGCAGCTCCGGGACAGGGGTCCTTTATGGCTACACCTTC; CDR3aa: CASSSGTGVLYGYTF
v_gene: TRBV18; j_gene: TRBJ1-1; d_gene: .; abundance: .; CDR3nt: TGTGCCAGCTCACCATCGGGGTTGGGAACTGAAGCTTTCTTT; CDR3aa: CASSPSGLGTEAFF
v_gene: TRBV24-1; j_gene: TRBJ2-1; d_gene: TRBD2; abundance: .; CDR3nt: TGTGCCACCAGTGATAAAGGGACTAGCGGGGGTTGGGAGCAGTTCTTC; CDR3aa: CATSDKGTSGGWEQFF
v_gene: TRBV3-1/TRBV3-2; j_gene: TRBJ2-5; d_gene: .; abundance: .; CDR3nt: TGTGCCAGCAGTTCGATCGGACGGACCCAAGAGACCCAGTACTTC; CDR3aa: CASSSIGRTQETQYF
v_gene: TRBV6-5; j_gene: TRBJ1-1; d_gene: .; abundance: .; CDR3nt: TGTGCCAGCAGTTACTCGGCAGGGAAGGCTGAAGCTTTCTTT; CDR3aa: CASSYSAGKAEAFF
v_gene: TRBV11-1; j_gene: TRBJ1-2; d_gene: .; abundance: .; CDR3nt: TGTGCCAGCAGCTGGGGGGGAGATGGCTACACCTTC; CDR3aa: CASSWGGDGYTF
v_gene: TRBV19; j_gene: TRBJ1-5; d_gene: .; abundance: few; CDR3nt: TGTGCCAGTACTGGCAGGGGAGGTAATCAGCCCCAGCATTTT; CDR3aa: CASTGRGGNQPQHF
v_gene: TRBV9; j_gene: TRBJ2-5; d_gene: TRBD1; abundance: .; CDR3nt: TGTGCCAGCACCATGGGACAGGGCGGGGAGACCCAGTACTTC; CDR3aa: CASTMGQGGETQYF
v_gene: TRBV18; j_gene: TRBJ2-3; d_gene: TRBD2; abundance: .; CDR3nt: TGTGCCAGCTCACCGGTAGCGGGTGCTAGCACAGATACGCAGTATTTT; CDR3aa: CASSPVAGASTDTQYF
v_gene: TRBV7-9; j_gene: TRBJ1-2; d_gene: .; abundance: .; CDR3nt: TGTGCCAGCAGCTTAGAGGCCATTACTATGGCTACCTACACCTTC; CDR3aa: CASSLEAITMATYTF
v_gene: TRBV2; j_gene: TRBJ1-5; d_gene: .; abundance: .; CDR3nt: TGTGCCAGCAGTGAAAACCCCAATCAGCCCCAGCATTTT; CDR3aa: CASSENPNQPQHF
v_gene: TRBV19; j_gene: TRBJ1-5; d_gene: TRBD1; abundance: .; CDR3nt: TGTGCCAGTAGGGGACAGGGAGGATTCATCAATCAGCCCCAGCATTTT; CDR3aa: CASRGQGGFINQPQHF
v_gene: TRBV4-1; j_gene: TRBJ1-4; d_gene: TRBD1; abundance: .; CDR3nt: TGCGCCAGCAGCCAACCAGGACAGGGTGAAAAACTGTTTTTT; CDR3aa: CASSQPGQGEKLFF
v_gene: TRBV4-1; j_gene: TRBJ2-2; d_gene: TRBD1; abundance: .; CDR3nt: TGCGCCAGCAGCCACGAATACAGGGGGCGAGTGCTGTTTTTT; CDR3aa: CASSHEYRGRVLFF
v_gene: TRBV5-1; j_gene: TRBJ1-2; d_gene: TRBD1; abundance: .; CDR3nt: TGCGCCAGCAGTTTGAATACAGGGGATTATGGCTACACCTTC; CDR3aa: CASSLNTGDYGYTF
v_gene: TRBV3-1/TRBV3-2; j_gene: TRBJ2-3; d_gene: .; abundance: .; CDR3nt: TGTGCCAGCAGCCGAACCGGGCCCGGCACAGATACGCAGTATTTT; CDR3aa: CASSRTGPGTDTQYF
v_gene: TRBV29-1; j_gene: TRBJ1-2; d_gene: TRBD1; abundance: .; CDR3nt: TGCAGCGTGGGGGGCACAGGGGACTATGGCTACACCTTC; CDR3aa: CSVGGTGDYGYTF
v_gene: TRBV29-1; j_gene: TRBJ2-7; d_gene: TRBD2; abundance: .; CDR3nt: TGCAGCGTGAGAACCGGGACTAGCGGGAACTACGAGCAGTACTTC; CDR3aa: CSVRTGTSGNYEQYF
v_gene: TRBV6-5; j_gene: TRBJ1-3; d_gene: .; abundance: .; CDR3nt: TGTGCCAGTAGGACAGTCAGCTCTGGAAACACCATATATTTT; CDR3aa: CASRTVSSGNTIYF
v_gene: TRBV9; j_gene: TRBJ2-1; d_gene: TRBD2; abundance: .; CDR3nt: TGTGCCAGCAGCCCGCGGGGGACTAGCATCTATGAGCAGTTCTTC; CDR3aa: CASSPRGTSIYEQFF
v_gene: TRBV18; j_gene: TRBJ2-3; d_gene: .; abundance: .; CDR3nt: TGTGCCAGCTCACCCGGGCCTGTCGGCACAGATACGCAGTATTTT; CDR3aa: CASSPGPVGTDTQYF
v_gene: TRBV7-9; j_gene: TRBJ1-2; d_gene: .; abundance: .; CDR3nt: TGTGCCAGCAGCTTGACCTTCTATGGCTACACCTTC; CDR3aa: CASSLTFYGYTF
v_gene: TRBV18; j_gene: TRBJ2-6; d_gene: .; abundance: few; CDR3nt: TGTGCCAGCTCGCGGGACGCCAGCTCTGGGGCCAACGTCCTGACTTTC; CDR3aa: CASSRDASSGANVLTF
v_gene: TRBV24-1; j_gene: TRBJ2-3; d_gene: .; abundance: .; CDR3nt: TGTGCCACCAGTGATTTGCAACCCGGGCGCAGGAATACGCAGTATTTT; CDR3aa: CATSDLQPGRRNTQYF
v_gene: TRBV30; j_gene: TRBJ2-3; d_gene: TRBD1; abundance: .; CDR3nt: TGTGCCTGGAGCAATGGACAGGGGGGAGATACGCAGTATTTT; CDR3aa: CAWSNGQGGDTQYF
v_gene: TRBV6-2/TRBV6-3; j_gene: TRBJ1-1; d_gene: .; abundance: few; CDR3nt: TGTGCCAGCAGTTACGTATACAGTCCTTTGAACACTGAAGCTTTCTTT; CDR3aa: CASSYVYSPLNTEAFF
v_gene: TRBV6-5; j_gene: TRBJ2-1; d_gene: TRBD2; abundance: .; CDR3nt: TGTGCCAGCAGTTACAGGGAGGGTGAGCAGTTCTTC; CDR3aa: CASSYREGEQFF
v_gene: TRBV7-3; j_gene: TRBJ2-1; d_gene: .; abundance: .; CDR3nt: TGTGCCAGCAGCTATGACAGATCACAAGGCAATGAGCAGTTCTTC; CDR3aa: CASSYDRSQGNEQFF
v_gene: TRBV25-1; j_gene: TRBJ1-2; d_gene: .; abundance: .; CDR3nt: TGTGCCAGCAGTGAAGTAGACCGACCCTATGGCTACACCTTC; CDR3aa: CASSEVDRPYGYTF
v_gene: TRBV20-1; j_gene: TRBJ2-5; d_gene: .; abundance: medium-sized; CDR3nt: TGCAGTGCTAGTCTTATAGGAAATTATAAAGAGACCCAGTACTTC; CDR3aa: CSASLIGNYKETQYF
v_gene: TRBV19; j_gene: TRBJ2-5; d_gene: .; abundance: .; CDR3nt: TGTGCCAGTAAAAATACGAACCGACAAGAGACCCAGTACTTC; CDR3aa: CASKNTNRQETQYF
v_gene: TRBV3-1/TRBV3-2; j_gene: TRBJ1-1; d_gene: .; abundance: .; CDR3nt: TGTGCCAGCAGCCAAGCATCGGGGAGCACTGAAGCTTTCTTT; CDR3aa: CASSQASGSTEAFF
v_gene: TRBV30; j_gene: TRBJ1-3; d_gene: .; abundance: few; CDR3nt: TGTGCCTGGAGTGTACGGGGCGCCATATATTTT; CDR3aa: CAWSVRGAIYF
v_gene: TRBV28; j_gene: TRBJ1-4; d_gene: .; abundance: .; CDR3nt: TGTGCCAGCAGTTTACTAAATGAAAAACTGTTTTTT; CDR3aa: CASSLLNEKLFF
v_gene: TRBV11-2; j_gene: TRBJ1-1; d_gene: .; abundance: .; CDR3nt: TGTGCCAGCAGCTCCCCCGCGACTGAAGCTTTCTTT; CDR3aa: CASSSPATEAFF
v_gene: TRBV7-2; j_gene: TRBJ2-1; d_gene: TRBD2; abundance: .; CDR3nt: TGTGCCAGCAGCTTAGCGCTTACTAGCGGGGGGCCAGAGCAGTTCTTC; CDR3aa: CASSLALTSGGPEQFF
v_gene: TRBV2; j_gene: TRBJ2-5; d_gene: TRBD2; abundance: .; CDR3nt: TGTGCCAGCAGTGCAAGTAGCGGGGTGAAGGAGACCCAGTACTTC; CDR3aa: CASSASSGVKETQYF
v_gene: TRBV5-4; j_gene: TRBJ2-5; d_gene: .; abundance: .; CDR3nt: TGTGCCAGCAGCCCCGGTCAGGGCTTGTACCAAGAGACCCAGTACTTC; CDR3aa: CASSPGQGLYQETQYF
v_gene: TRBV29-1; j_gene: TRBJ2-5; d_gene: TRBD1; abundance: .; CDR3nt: TGCAGCGCCCGATACCCAGGACAGGGAGGTTCTCAGTACTTC; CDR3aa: CSARYPGQGGSQYF
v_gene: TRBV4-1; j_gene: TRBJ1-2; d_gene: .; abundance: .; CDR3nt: TGCGCCAGCAGCCAAGATAGTTACGGGCAGGCTAATGGCTACACCTTC; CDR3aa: CASSQDSYGQANGYTF
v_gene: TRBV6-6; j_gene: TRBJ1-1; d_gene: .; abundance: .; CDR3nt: TGTGCCAGCAGTTACAAGGAGAACACTGAAGCTTTCTTT; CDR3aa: CASSYKENTEAFF
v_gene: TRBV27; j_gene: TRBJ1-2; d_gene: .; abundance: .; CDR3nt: TGTGCCAGCAGAGTAGGCGGGACGGGTAACTATGGCTACACCTTC; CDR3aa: CASRVGGTGNYGYTF
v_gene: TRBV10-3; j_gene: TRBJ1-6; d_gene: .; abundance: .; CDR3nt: TGTGCCATCAGTGAGGTGGGGAGCTCCTATAATTCACCCCTCCACTTT; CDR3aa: CAISEVGSSYNSPLHF
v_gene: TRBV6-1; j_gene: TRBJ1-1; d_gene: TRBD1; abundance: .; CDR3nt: TGTGCCAGCAGTGAATTTTGGGGACAGAGCACTGAAGCTTTCTTT; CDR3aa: CASSEFWGQSTEAFF
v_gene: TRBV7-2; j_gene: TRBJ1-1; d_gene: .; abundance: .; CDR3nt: TGTGCCAGCAGCTTAGCGGGTTACACTGAAGCTTTCTTT; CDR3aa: CASSLAGYTEAFF
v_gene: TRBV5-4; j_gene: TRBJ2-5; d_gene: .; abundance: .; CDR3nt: TGTGCCAGCAGCTTGGATGCGGAGACCCAGTACTTC; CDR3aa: CASSLDAETQYF
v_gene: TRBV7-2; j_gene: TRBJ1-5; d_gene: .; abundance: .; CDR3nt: TGTGCCAGCAGCTTTCGTAGCAATCAGCCCCAGCATTTT; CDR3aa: CASSFRSNQPQHF
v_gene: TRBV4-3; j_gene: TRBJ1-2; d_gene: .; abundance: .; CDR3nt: TGCGCCAGCAGCCAAGATAGCGGGCATGGCTACACCTTC; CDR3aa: CASSQDSGHGYTF
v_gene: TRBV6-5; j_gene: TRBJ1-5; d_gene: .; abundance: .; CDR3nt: TGTGCCAGCAGTTATGGGTTAGGATATAGCAATCAGCCCCAGCATTTT; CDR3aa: CASSYGLGYSNQPQHF
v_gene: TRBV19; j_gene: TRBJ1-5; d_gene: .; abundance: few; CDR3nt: TGTGCCAGTAGTTGGACGAATCAGCCCCAGCATTTT; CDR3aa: CASSWTNQPQHF
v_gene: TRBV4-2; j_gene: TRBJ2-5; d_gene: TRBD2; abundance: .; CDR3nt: TGTGCCAGCAGCCTCACATGGACTAGCGGGGGGTTTCAAGAGACCCAGTACTTC; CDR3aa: CASSLTWTSGGFQETQYF
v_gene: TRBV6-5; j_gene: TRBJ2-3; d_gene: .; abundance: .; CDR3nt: TGTGCCAGCAGACTGACCGCTAGCACAGATACGCAGTATTTT; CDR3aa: CASRLTASTDTQYF